Below are 26 T cell receptor beta chains sequenced from a single sample in a study of metastatic and nonmetastatic thyroid tumors. All patients reached thyroid surgery having received no treatment beforehand. TCRdb re-processed the PCR reads through MiXCR. Of 35,000 to 40,000 clones listed, less than 25% are singletons. Sequenced sample: blood. These receptors originate from a female donor with papillary thyroid cancer or a benign thyroid nodule (not recorded which). Some clones in this sample may be carry-over from other donors' samples.

The CDR3 loop reads CASRQSFTGGEQFF. The CDR3 DNA is TGTGCCAGCAGGCAGTCGTTTACAGGAGGTGAGCAGTTCTTC. The rearrangement uses TRBV12-3 or TRBV12-4 and TRBJ2-1; D may be TRBD1 or TRBD2 (5 bases each). The CDR3 contains 14 residues. V lost 6 bases, J lost 9 bases, and 18 bases lay in between.

The V and J genes are TRBV6-5 and TRBJ2-1, with 15 nucleotides matching TRBD2. The germline V gene encodes CDR1 MNHEY and CDR2 SVGAGI. With V trimmed by 2 bases and J by 6 bases, 5 bases remained unmatched. The CDR3 spans 17 residues. The chain's CDR3 is CASSYHRTSGRANEQFF. In DNA, the CDR3 is TGTGCCAGCAGTTACCATCGGACTAGCGGGAGGGCCAATGAGCAGTTCTTC.

This clone was seen at least ten times. V is TRBV15 and J is TRBJ1-4; D may be TRBD1 (6 bases). CDR3 length equals 16 residues. V gave up 1 base and J gave up 3 bases, with 12 bases separating them. Germline assignment: CDR1 LNHNV and CDR2 YYDKDF (reference sequence). CDR3 nucleotides: TGTGCCACCAGCAGAGTGGGGGGCGCGGCTAATGAAAAACTGTTTTTT. Protein product: CATSRVGGAANEKLFF.

This clone came up many times. The CDR3 sequence is CSAFDRVGGYTF. The CDR3 DNA is TGCAGTGCTTTCGACAGGGTTGGTGGCTACACCTTC. This chain connects TRBV20-1 to TRBJ1-2; 7 bases match TRBD1. The CDR3 is made up of 12 amino acids. The V gene's germline CDR1 is DFQATT and CDR2 SNEGSKA (reference sequence). The V and J ends lost 5 bases and 7 bases, in that order; junction bases with no gene match: 7.

In its sample, this clone was seen a few times. This sample includes further DNA sequences coding for the same CDR3. V and J are TRBV25-1 and TRBJ2-3, with TRBD2 as a possible D gene (6 bases). Germline assignment: CDR1 MGHDK and CDR2 SYGVNS. Trimming pared 7 bases from V and 7 bases from J, leaving 24 bases between. This CDR3 comprises 16 residues. CDR3 amino acids: CASTWGDLITGNTQYF. DNA of the CDR3: TGTGCCAGCACCTGGGGGGACCTTATTACGGGGAATACGCAGTATTTT.

This chain joins TRBV7-3 and TRBJ2-3; D unresolved. There are 13 residues in the CDR3. V gave up 4 bases and J gave up 2 bases, with 7 bases separating them. Germline V gives CDR1 SGHTA, CDR2 FQGTGA. The CDR3: CASSYLYTDTQYF. The CDR3 DNA sequence: TGTGCCAGCAGCTATCTCTACACAGATACGCAGTATTTT.

V usage is TRBV6-5 and J usage is TRBJ1-5; 8 bases are shared with TRBD1. CDR3 length: 15 residues. After removal of 0 bases from V and 11 bases from J, the junction contained 9 bases not matched to a gene. CDR1 and CDR2 from the germline V gene are MNHEY and SVGAGI. The DNA of the CDR3 is TGTGCCAGCAGTTACTCTGTGGGACAGGCCCTGGCCCAGCATTTT. Its protein product is CASSYSVGQALAQHF.

The CDR3 sequence is CASFGLTGRVGNTIYF. In DNA, the CDR3 is TGTGCCAGCTTCGGACTCACAGGCCGAGTAGGAAACACCATATATTTT. The chain has TRBV19 and TRBJ1-3; D is possibly TRBD1 (5 bases). From germline, CDR1 is LNHDA and CDR2 SQIVND (reference sequence). The CDR3 extends over 16 amino acids. The ends were cut back, 9 bases at V and 4 bases at J, with 22 bases in the middle.

This clone was observed at least ten times. The chain combines TRBV19 with TRBJ2-7; 8 nucleotides agree with TRBD2. CDR3 length: 15 residues. The V gene's germline CDR1 is LNHDA and CDR2 SQIVND (reference sequence). The J segment lost 1 base and the V segment lost 7 bases, leaving 9 bases of the junction unmatched. CDR3 DNA: TGTGCCAGTACCCTCTCCCAGCGGGGGTCCTACGAGCAGTACTTC. Translation gives CASTLSQRGSYEQYF.

The rearrangement joins TRBV6-2 or TRBV6-3 to TRBJ1-1; unclear D gene. V was pared by 7 bases and J by 5 bases, with 17 bases between. Germline V gives CDR1 MNHEY, CDR2 SVGEGT. The CDR3 has 14 residues. The CDR3 sequence is CASKWTRLSTEAFF. DNA of the CDR3: TGTGCCAGCAAATGGACTCGGCTAAGTACTGAAGCTTTCTTT.

This clone was seen many times. The chain recombines TRBV5-8 with TRBJ2-7; D is ambiguous. CDR1 and CDR2 from the germline V gene are SGHTS and YDEGEE. The CDR3 sequence is 12 residues long. V lost 2 bases and J 9 bases, leaving 12 bases between the germline ends. The CDR3 DNA is TGTGCCAGCAGCTTACCTCTGGCCGCGCAGTACTTC. Encoded protein: CASSLPLAAQYF.

About this clone itself: A read error may explain this, as a much larger clone is one base away. This sample also contains other DNA sequences that code for the same CDR3. The chain uses TRBV10-2 and TRBJ1-4; no clear D gene. In germline, CDR1 is WSHSY, CDR2 SAAADI. The CDR3 is 11 residues long. V shed 6 bases and J shed 11 bases, with 10 bases lying between them. Here the CDR3 reads CASSGGEKLFF. In DNA, the CDR3 is TGCGCCAGCAGCGGAGGAGAGAAACTGTTTTTT.

This chain joins TRBV19 and TRBJ2-7; perhaps TRBD1 as D (5 bases). Looked up from germline, CDR1 is LNHDA and CDR2 is SQIVND (reference sequence). The CDR3 runs 16 residues. V was trimmed by 6 bases and J by 0 bases, leaving 18 bases between them. CDR3 sequence (DNA): TGTGCCAGTAGGAATCCGACAGTGACTCGCTCCTACGAGCAGTACTTC. Translated: CASRNPTVTRSYEQYF.

This clone was seen many times. The chain combines TRBV7-2 with TRBJ1-3; 10 positions match TRBD1. Germline loops: CDR1 SGHTA, CDR2 FQGNSA. The junction had 5 bases not matched to a gene; V was cut back by 6 bases and J by 6 bases. There are 14 residues in the CDR3. The CDR3, as DNA: TGTGCCAGCAGAGACAGGGGGCGCGAAAACACCATATATTTT. It encodes CASRDRGRENTIYF. Combining the CDR3 with reference TRBV7-2 and TRBJ1-3 gives the whole variable domain GAGVSQSPSNKVTEKGKDVELRCDPISGHTALYWYRQSLGQGLEFLIYFQGNSAPDKSGLPSDRFSAERTGGSVSTLTIQRTQQEDSAVYLCASRDRGRENTIYFGEGSWLTVV.

In its sample, this clone is medium-sized. Other nucleotide sequences from this sample produce the same CDR3. V usage is TRBV10-1 and J usage is TRBJ2-5; D unresolved. This CDR3 has 13 residues. V was pared by 0 bases and J by 5 bases, with 7 bases between. Germline values: CDR1 WNHNN, CDR2 SYGVQD (reference sequence). DNA of the CDR3: TGCGCCAGCAGTGAGTCGTCGAGGGAGACCCAGTACTTC. Translating gives CASSESSRETQYF.

V gene TRBV6-5 combines with J gene TRBJ2-7, with TRBD1 as a possible D gene (6 bases). Trimming shortened V by 3 bases and J by 5 bases, and 8 bases separated the two germline ends. The V gene's germline CDR1 is MNHEY and CDR2 SVGAGI. The CDR3 is 12 residues long. The CDR3 DNA sequence: TGTGCCAGCAGTTATAGGGGGAACGAGCAGTACTTC. This translates into CASSYRGNEQYF.

At least ten counts were recorded for this clone. V is TRBV2 and J is TRBJ2-6; D is ambiguous. This CDR3 is 15 amino acids long. Germline V gene sequence: CDR1 SNHLY, CDR2 FYNNEI. V was trimmed by 2 bases and J by 0 bases, leaving 5 bases between them. CDR3 in amino acids: CASSERSSGANVLTF. The CDR3 DNA is TGTGCCAGCAGTGAAAGAAGCTCTGGGGCCAACGTCCTGACTTTC.

This clone came up many times. The V and J genes are TRBV20-1 and TRBJ1-5; tentative D call: TRBD1 (5 bases). Germline CDR1 reads DFQATT; CDR2 reads SNEGSKA (reference sequence). Trimming removed 5 bases at V and 0 bases at J, with 17 bases between. The CDR3 contains 16 residues. The CDR3 DNA sequence: TGCAGTGCTGGGAGCTCATTGGGGGGTAGCAATCAGCCCCAGCATTTT. The encoded protein is CSAGSSLGGSNQPQHF.

This clone has at least ten counts. The gene calls are TRBV2 and TRBJ1-5; D not resolved. CDR1 and CDR2 from the germline V gene are SNHLY and FYNNEI. The CDR3 is made up of 14 amino acids. The V end was cut by 4 bases, the J end by 6 bases, with 13 bases between. The CDR3 DNA sequence: TGTGCCAGCAGTGGACCTCTGCGGGGTCAGCCCCAGCATTTT. This codes for CASSGPLRGQPQHF.

The chain employs TRBV6-1 and TRBJ2-5; unclear D gene. This CDR3 has 16 residues. Germline V gene lookup returns CDR1 MNHNS and CDR2 SASEGT. V was cut by 6 bases and J by 2 bases, with 19 bases left in between. CDR3 DNA sequence: TGTGCCAGCAGACGTACTTGGGTGAACATTCAAGAGACCCAGTACTTC. Residues: CASRRTWVNIQETQYF.

This clone was observed a handful of times. The J gene is TRBJ1-5, the V gene TRBV28, with D maybe TRBD1 (5 bases). CDR3 length: 15 amino acids. Germline loops: CDR1 MDHEN, CDR2 SYDVKM. Between the trimmed V and J ends, which lost 2 bases and 4 bases, there was a span of 12 bases. The CDR3 protein is CASSLGGAGNQPQHF. CDR3 sequence (DNA): TGTGCCAGCAGTTTAGGAGGGGCAGGGAATCAGCCCCAGCATTTT.

The CDR3 loop reads CSAKTGANTEAFF. The CDR3, as DNA: TGCAGTGCTAAGACAGGGGCGAACACTGAAGCTTTCTTT. This chain connects TRBV20-1 to TRBJ1-1; 8 positions match TRBD1. Germline V lookup: CDR1 DFQATT, CDR2 SNEGSKA (reference sequence). After removal of 4 bases from V and 1 base from J, the junction contained 2 bases not matched to a gene. The CDR3 sequence is 13 residues long.

As regards this clone: The same CDR3 can be traced to other DNA sequences in this sample. The chain employs TRBV7-2 and TRBJ2-2, with TRBD2 identical over 11 bases. Germline V gene sequence: CDR1 SGHTA, CDR2 FQGNSA. V shed 0 bases, J shed 5 bases, and the junction held 5 bases outside the gene matches. This CDR3 comprises 17 residues. CDR3 region: CASSLAILAGVTGELFF. In nucleotides, the CDR3 is TGTGCCAGCAGCTTAGCTATACTAGCGGGAGTAACCGGGGAGCTGTTTTTT.

This clone occurred many times. The V and J genes are TRBV4-1 and TRBJ1-3; no clear D gene. The CDR3 is 15 residues long. Per germline, CDR1 MGHRA and CDR2 YSYEKL. V lost 2 bases and J lost 0, with 8 bases in between. CDR3 sequence: CASSQSTLSGNTIYF. CDR3 sequence (DNA): TGCGCCAGCAGCCAATCGACCCTCTCTGGAAACACCATATATTTT.

The table lists this clone with many counts. The chain employs TRBV9 and TRBJ2-1; D not certain. Trimming left V 4 bases short and J 7 bases short, with 15 bases between. CDR1 SGDLS and CDR2 YYNGEE come from the germline V gene. The CDR3 is 14 amino acids. As DNA, the CDR3 is TGTGCCAGCAGCCCCTGGGTGGTACAAAATGAGCAGTTCTTC. Protein product: CASSPWVVQNEQFF.

This clone came up many times. The chain has TRBV30 and TRBJ1-6; D may be TRBD1 (5 bases). V lost 1 base and J 9 bases, leaving 10 bases between the germline ends. Per germline, CDR1 GTSNPN and CDR2 SVGIG (reference sequence). The CDR3 is made up of 13 amino acids. This CDR3 reads CAWSGGEGSPLHF. The CDR3 DNA reads as TGTGCCTGGAGTGGAGGGGAGGGTTCACCCCTCCACTTT.